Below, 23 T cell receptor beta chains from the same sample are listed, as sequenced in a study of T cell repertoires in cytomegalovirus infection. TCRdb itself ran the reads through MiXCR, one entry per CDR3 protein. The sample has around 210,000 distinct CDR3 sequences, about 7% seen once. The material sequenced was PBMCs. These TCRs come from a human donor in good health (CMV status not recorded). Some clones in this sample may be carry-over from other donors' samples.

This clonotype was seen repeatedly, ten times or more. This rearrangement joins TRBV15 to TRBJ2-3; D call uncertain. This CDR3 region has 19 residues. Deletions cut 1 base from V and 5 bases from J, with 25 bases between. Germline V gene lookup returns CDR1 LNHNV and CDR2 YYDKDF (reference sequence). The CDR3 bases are TGTGCCACCAGCAGAGTGGCGACCACTGGGGAAGGTACTAAAGATACGCAGTATTTT. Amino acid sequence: CATSRVATTGEGTKDTQYF. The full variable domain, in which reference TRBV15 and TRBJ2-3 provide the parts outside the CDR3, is DAMVIQNPRYQVTQFGKPVTLSCSQTLNHNVMYWYQQKSSQAPKLLFHYYDKDFNNEADTPDNFQSRRPNTSFCFLDIRSPGLGDTAMYLCATSRVATTGEGTKDTQYFGPGTRLTVL.

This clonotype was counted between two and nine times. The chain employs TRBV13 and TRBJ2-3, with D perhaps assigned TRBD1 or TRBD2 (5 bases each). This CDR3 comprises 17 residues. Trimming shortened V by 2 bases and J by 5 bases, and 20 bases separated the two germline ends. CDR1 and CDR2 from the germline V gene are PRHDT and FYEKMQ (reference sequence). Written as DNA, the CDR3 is TGTGCCAGCAGCTTATCCCCTCCGGGACCAACCAGAGATACGCAGTATTTT. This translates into CASSLSPPGPTRDTQYF.

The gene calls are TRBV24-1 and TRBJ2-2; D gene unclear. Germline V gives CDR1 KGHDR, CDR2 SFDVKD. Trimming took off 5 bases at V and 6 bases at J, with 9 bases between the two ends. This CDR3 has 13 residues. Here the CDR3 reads CATSAWEAGELFF. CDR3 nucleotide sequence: TGTGCCACCAGTGCTTGGGAAGCCGGGGAGCTGTTTTTT.

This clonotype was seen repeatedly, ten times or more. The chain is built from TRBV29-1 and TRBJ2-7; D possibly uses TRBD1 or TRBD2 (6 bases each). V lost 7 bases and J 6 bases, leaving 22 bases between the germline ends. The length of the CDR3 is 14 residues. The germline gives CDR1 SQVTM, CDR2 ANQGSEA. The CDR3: CSASSGGPGLEQYF. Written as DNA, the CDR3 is TGCAGCGCATCCTCTGGGGGGCCAGGGCTCGAGCAGTACTTC.

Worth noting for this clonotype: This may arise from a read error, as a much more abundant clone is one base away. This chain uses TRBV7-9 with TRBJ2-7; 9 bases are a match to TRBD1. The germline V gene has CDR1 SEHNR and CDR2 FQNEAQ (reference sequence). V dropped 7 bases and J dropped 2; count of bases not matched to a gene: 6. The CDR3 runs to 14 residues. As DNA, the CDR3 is TGTGCCAGCACCGGGACAGGGTCAGCCTACGAGCAGTACTTC. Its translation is CASTGTGSAYEQYF.

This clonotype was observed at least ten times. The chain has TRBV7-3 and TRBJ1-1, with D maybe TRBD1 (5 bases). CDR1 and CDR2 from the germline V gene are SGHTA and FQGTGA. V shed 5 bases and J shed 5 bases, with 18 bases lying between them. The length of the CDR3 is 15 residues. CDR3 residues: CASSRSGGLGTEAFF. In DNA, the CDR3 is TGTGCCAGCAGCCGTTCGGGGGGGTTGGGGACTGAAGCTTTCTTT. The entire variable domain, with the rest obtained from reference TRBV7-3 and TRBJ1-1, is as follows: GAGVSQTPSNKVTEKGKYVELRCDPISGHTALYWYRQSLGQGPEFLIYFQGTGAADDSGLPNDRFFAVRPEGSVSTLKIQRTERGDSAVYLCASSRSGGLGTEAFFGQGTRLTVV.

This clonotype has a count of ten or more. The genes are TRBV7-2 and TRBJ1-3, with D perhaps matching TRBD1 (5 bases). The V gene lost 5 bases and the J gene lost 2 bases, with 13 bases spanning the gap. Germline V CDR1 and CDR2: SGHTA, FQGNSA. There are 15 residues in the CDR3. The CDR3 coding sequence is TGTGCCAGCAGCGGGAGGCTGGGGGCTGGAAACACCATATATTTT. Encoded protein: CASSGRLGAGNTIYF.

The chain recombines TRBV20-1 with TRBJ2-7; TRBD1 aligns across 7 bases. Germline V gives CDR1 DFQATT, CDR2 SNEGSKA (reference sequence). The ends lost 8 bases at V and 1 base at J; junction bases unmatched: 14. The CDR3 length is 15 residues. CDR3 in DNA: TGCAGTCCTCGGGACAGCGTTTCTCTTTCCTACGAGCAGTACTTC. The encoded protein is CSPRDSVSLSYEQYF.

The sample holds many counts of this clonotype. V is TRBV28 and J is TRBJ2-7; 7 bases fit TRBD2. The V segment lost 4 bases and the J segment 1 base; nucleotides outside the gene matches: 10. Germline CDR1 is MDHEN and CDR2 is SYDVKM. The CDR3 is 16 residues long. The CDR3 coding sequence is TGTGCCAGCAGTTCATATCCGGGAGGAACTTCCTACGAGCAGTACTTC. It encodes CASSSYPGGTSYEQYF.

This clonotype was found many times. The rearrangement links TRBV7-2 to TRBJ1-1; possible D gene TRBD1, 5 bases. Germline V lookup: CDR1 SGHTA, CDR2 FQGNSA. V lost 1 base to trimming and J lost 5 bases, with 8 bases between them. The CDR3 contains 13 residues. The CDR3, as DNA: TGTGCCAGCAGCTTAGGCAGGGTTACTGAAGCTTTCTTT. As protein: CASSLGRVTEAFF.

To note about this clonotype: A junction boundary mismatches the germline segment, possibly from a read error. The CDR3 DNA reads as TGTGCCAGCAGCCGGGACAGCAACTATGGCCACACCTTC. It encodes CASSRDSNYGHTF. The rearrangement joins TRBV6-6 to TRBJ1-2, with 7 bases matching TRBD1. Looked up from germline, CDR1 is MNHNY and CDR2 is SVGAGI (reference sequence). The CDR3 covers 13 residues.

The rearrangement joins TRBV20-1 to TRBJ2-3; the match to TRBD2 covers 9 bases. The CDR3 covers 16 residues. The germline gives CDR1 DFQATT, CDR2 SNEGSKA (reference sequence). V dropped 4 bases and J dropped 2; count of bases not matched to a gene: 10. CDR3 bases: TGCAGTGCTATTTCCCGCGAGCGGGGGGCCACAGATACGCAGTATTTT. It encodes CSAISRERGATDTQYF.

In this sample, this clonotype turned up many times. The CDR3 region is CASSAFTRETQYF. For the CDR3, the DNA is TGTGCCAGCAGCGCGTTCACCCGAGAGACCCAGTACTTC. The rearrangement uses TRBV7-2 and TRBJ2-5; no reliable D call. The length of the CDR3 is 13 residues. The V gene lost 5 bases and the J gene lost 4 bases, with 11 bases spanning the gap. The germline CDR1 and CDR2 sequences are SGHTA and FQGNSA.

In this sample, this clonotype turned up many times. CDR3 loop: CASSLDTPNTEAFF. CDR3 sequence (DNA): TGCGCCAGCAGCTTGGATACACCGAACACTGAAGCTTTCTTT. J is TRBJ1-1 and V is TRBV5-1; the D is unclear. The CDR3 consists of 14 residues. V lost 0 bases to trimming and J lost 1 base, with 7 bases between them. CDR1 SGHRS and CDR2 YFSETQ come from the germline V gene.

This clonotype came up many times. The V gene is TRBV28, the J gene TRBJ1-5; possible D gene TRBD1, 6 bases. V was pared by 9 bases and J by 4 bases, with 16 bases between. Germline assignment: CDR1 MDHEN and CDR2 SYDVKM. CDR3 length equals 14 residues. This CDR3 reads CASGKRGANQPQHF. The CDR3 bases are TGTGCCAGTGGAAAGAGGGGGGCGAATCAGCCCCAGCATTTT. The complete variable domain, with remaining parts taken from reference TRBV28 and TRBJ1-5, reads DVKVTQSSRYLVKRTGEKVFLECVQDMDHENMFWYRQDPGLGLRLIYFSYDVKMKEKGDIPEGYSVSREKKERFSLILESASTNQTSMYLCASGKRGANQPQHFGDGTRLSIL.

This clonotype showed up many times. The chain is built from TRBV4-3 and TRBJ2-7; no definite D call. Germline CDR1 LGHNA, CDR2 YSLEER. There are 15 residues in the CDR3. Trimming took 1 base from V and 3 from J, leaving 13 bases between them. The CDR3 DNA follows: TGCGCCAGCAGCCAAGCGGACCTGGACGGCTACGAGCAGTACTTC. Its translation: CASSQADLDGYEQYF.

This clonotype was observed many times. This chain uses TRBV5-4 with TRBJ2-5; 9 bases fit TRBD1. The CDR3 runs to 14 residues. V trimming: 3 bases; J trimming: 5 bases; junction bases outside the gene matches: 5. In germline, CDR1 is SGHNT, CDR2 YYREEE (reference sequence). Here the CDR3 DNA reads TGTGCCAGCAGCTCGACCGACAGGGGGGAGACCCAGTACTTC. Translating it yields CASSSTDRGETQYF.

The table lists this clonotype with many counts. CDR3 nucleotide sequence: TGTGCCAGCAGCGCCACCTCAGGGTCTGGGGCCAACGTCCTGACTTTC. It is translated as CASSATSGSGANVLTF. V usage is TRBV7-2 and J usage is TRBJ2-6; D possibly corresponds to TRBD1 (5 bases). The V end lost 5 bases, the J end lost 1 base, and 12 bases lay between the germline ends. The CDR3 sequence is 16 residues long. Germline lookup yields CDR1 SGHTA and CDR2 FQGNSA.

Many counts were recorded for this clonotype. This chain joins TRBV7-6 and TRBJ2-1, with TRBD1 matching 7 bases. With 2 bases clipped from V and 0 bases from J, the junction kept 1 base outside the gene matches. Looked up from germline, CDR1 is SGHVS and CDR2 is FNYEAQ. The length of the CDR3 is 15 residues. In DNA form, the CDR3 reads TGTGCCAGCAGCTTATGGGACAGCTCCTACAATGAGCAGTTCTTC. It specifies CASSLWDSSYNEQFF.

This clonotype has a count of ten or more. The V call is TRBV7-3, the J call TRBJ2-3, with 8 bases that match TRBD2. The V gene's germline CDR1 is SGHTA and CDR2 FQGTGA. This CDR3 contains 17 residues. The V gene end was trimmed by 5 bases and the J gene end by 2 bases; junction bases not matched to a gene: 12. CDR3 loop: CASSRIPGLETTDTQYF. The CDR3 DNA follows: TGTGCCAGCAGCCGGATCCCGGGACTAGAGACCACAGATACGCAGTATTTT.

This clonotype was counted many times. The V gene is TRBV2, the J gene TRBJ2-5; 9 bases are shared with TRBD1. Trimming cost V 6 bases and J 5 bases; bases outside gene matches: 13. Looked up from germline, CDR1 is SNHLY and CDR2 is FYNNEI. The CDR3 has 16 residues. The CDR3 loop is CASSDPRQGDPETQYF. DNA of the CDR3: TGTGCCAGCAGCGACCCTAGACAGGGGGATCCCGAGACCCAGTACTTC. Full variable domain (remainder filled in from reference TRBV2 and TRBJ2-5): EPEVTQTPSHQVTQMGQEVILRCVPISNHLYFYWYRQILGQKVEFLVSFYNNEISEKSEIFDDQFSVERPDGSNFTLKIRSTKLEDSAMYFCASSDPRQGDPETQYFGPGTRLLVL.

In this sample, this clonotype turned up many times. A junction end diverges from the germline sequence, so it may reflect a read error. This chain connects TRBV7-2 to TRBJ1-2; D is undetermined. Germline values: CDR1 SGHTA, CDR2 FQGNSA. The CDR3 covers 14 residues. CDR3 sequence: CASSLGRLYYGYTF. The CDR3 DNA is TGTGCCAGCAGCTTAGGACGCCTTTACTACGGCTACACCTTC.

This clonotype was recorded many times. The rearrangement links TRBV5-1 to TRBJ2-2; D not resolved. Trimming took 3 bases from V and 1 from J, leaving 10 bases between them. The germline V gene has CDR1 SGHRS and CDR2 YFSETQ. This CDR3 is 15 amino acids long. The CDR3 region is CASSSDLLNTGELFF. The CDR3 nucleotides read TGCGCCAGCAGCTCGGACCTCCTGAACACCGGGGAGCTGTTTTTT.